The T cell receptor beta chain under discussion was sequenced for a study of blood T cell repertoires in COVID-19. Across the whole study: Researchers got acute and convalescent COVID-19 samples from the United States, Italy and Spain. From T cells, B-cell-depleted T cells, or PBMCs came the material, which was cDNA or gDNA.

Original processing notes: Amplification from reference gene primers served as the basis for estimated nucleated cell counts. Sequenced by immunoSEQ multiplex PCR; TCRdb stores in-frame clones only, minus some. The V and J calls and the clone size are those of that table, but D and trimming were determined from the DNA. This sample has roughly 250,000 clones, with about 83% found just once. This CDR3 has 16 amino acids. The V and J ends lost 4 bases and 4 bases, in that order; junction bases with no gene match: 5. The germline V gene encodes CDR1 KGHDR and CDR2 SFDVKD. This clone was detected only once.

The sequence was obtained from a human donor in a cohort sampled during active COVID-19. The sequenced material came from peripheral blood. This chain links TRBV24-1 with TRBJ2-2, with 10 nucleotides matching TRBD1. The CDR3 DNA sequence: TGTGCCACCAGTGACCCCGGACAGGGGGGCACCGGGGAGCTGTTTTTT. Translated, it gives CATSDPGQGGTGELFF.